The 22 T cell receptor beta chains below were found in one sample sequenced in a study of cytomegalovirus exposure and HLA in healthy donors. Method: immunoSEQ multiplex PCR; TCRdb's copy keeps in-frame clones and lacks some. Altogether roughly 230,000 clones are present, about nine tenths being singletons, with the ten largest covering around 3.1%. What was sequenced was PBMCs. Source of these receptors: a woman aged 25 to 39 in good health and CMV-seronegative.

V gene TRBV2 combines with J gene TRBJ2-5, with 13 positions matching TRBD2. V dropped 6 bases and J dropped 5; count of bases not matched to a gene: 3. This CDR3 contains 14 residues. Germline V gives CDR1 SNHLY, CDR2 FYNNEI. Here the CDR3 reads CASRGLAGFETQYF. The CDR3, as DNA: TGTGCCAGCAGGGGACTAGCGGGATTTGAGACCCAGTACTTC.

The chain uses TRBV9 and TRBJ2-7; 8 bases align to TRBD1. This CDR3 region has 15 residues. Per the germline V gene, CDR1 is SGDLS and CDR2 is YYNGEE. The trim removed 4 bases at V and 4 bases at J, leaving 10 bases unmatched. The CDR3 sequence is CASSNKTGEVYEQYF. CDR3 nucleotide sequence: TGTGCCAGCAGCAATAAGACAGGGGAAGTTTACGAGCAGTACTTC.

As DNA, the CDR3 is TGTGCCAGCAGTGCAGGCTACTCCTACGAGCAGTACTTC. Protein product: CASSAGYSYEQYF. The chain employs TRBV27 and TRBJ2-7, with D unclear. The CDR3 length is 13 residues. Germline-derived CDR1 and CDR2 are MNHEY and SMNVEV (reference sequence). V was clipped by 5 bases and J by 0 bases, with 8 bases between them.

The genes are TRBV6-5 and TRBJ2-5, with D unresolved. V lost 0 bases, J lost 4 bases, and 15 bases lay in between. Germline V gene sequence: CDR1 MNHEY, CDR2 SVGAGI. This CDR3 has 16 residues. CDR3 protein: CASSYSERVGLETQYF. CDR3 coding DNA: TGTGCCAGCAGTTACTCCGAGAGAGTGGGCCTAGAGACCCAGTACTTC.

The chain links TRBV25-1 to TRBJ2-1; D not certain. Germline values: CDR1 MGHDK, CDR2 SYGVNS. CDR3 length: 11 residues. Trimming stripped 4 bases from V and 4 bases from J, with 2 bases between. CDR3 sequence (DNA): TGTGCCAGCAGTGTTTACAATGAGCAGTTCTTC. This codes for CASSVYNEQFF.

This sequence joins TRBV7-9 and TRBJ1-2; 8 bases fit TRBD1. CDR3 length: 14 amino acids. The germline CDR1 and CDR2 sequences are SEHNR and FQNEAQ (reference sequence). J gave up 8 bases and V 4 bases, and 9 bases lay outside the gene matches. The CDR3 is CASSYTGQDSGYTF. CDR3 coding DNA: TGTGCCAGCAGCTACACGGGACAGGACTCGGGCTACACCTTC.

The V call is TRBV10-2, the J call TRBJ2-1; tentatively, D is TRBD2 (6 bases). V lost 4 bases, J lost 3 bases, and 7 bases lay in between. Germline V lookup: CDR1 WSHSY, CDR2 SAAADI. The CDR3 spans 13 residues. CDR3 loop: CASSGGNYNEQFF. The CDR3 nucleotides are TGCGCCAGCAGTGGCGGGAACTACAATGAGCAGTTCTTC.

V and J are TRBV6-5 and TRBJ2-7; tentatively, D is TRBD2 (5 bases). The germline V gene has CDR1 MNHEY and CDR2 SVGAGI. The CDR3 consists of 15 residues. The ends were cut back, 5 bases at V and 0 bases at J, with 14 bases in the middle. The CDR3 spells CASSHGVPSSYEQYF. The CDR3 nucleotides read TGTGCCAGCAGTCACGGGGTCCCTAGCTCCTACGAGCAGTACTTC.

This clone was found once. The genes are TRBV7-3 and TRBJ2-2; 9 nucleotides line up with TRBD1. Germline V gene data show CDR1 as SGHTA and CDR2 as FQGTGA. V lost 4 bases, J lost 5 bases, and 8 bases stayed unmatched. This CDR3 comprises 16 residues. The CDR3 sequence is CASSSSDRGLTGELFF. CDR3 nucleotides: TGTGCCAGCAGCTCCTCGGACAGGGGATTAACCGGGGAGCTGTTTTTT.

The rearrangement joins TRBV30 to TRBJ2-7; the D gene could be TRBD1 or TRBD2 (5 bases each). This CDR3 region has 13 residues. Germline CDR1 GTSNPN, CDR2 SVGIG (reference sequence). Trimming shortened V by 4 bases and J by 0 bases, and 10 bases separated the two germline ends. CDR3 nucleotide sequence: TGTGCCTGGACCGGGGCGAACTCCTACGAGCAGTACTTC. Translating it yields CAWTGANSYEQYF.

A note on this clone: The identical CDR3 is also encoded by other nucleotide sequences in the sample. The chain recombines TRBV6-5 with TRBJ1-1; 8 positions match TRBD1. The length of the CDR3 is 14 residues. Trimming at V came to 3 bases and at J to 4 bases, leaving 4 bases not matched to a gene. The germline V gene encodes CDR1 MNHEY and CDR2 SVGAGI. The CDR3 coding sequence is TGTGCCAGCAGTTATGGACAGGGAGGCACTGAAGCTTTCTTT. It is translated as CASSYGQGGTEAFF.

The chain recombines TRBV4-3 with TRBJ2-4; D is uncertain. Germline V gene lookup returns CDR1 LGHNA and CDR2 YSLEER. This CDR3 comprises 15 residues. The V end lost 0 bases, the J end lost 0 bases, and 6 bases lay between the germline ends. The CDR3 nucleotides read TGCGCCAGCAGCCAAGATGGTTTAGCCAAAAACATTCAGTACTTC. Its translation: CASSQDGLAKNIQYF.

This clone was seen a single time. This rearrangement joins TRBV5-1 to TRBJ2-2; perhaps TRBD1 as D (5 bases). CDR3 length: 19 residues. Germline CDR1 reads SGHRS; CDR2 reads YFSETQ. Trimming left V 2 bases short and J 1 base short, with 21 bases between. As DNA, the CDR3 is TGCGCCAGCAGCTTATTTGACCCAAGGGGCGAAGGGAACACCGGGGAGCTGTTTTTT. It yields the protein CASSLFDPRGEGNTGELFF.

The V and J genes are TRBV28 and TRBJ1-4; D call uncertain. The CDR3 totals 15 residues. From germline, CDR1 is MDHEN and CDR2 SYDVKM. The V gene lost 4 bases and the J gene lost 8 bases, with 17 bases spanning the gap. DNA for the CDR3: TGTGCCAGCAGTTCGCGGGGTGGGGTGGGAGAAAAACTGTTTTTT. It encodes CASSSRGGVGEKLFF.

The chain has TRBV9 and TRBJ1-4, with D tentatively TRBD1 (6 bases). Germline loops: CDR1 SGDLS, CDR2 YYNGEE. The germline V and J ends were trimmed by 2 bases and 8 bases, with 19 bases remaining between them. The CDR3 is made up of 16 amino acids. For the CDR3, the DNA is TGTGCCAGCAGCGTCGAAACAGGGCCGTTTGGAGAAAAACTGTTTTTT. Amino acid sequence: CASSVETGPFGEKLFF. The full variable domain, completed using reference TRBV9 and TRBJ1-4, is DSGVTQTPKHLITATGQRVTLRCSPRSGDLSVYWYQQSLDQGLQFLIQYYNGEERAKGNILERFSAQQFPDLHSELNLSSLELGDSALYFCASSVETGPFGEKLFFGSGTQLSVL.

This clone was seen a few times. J is TRBJ2-7 and V is TRBV18; 7 bases are shared with TRBD1. The CDR3 runs 13 residues. The V and J ends lost 3 bases and 5 bases, in that order; junction bases with no gene match: 4. Germline V gives CDR1 KGHSH, CDR2 LQKENI. This chain's CDR3 is CASSPYRGHEQYF. Here the CDR3 DNA reads TGTGCCAGCTCACCCTACAGGGGACACGAGCAGTACTTC.

V is TRBV12-5 and J is TRBJ1-1; the D is unclear. The length of the CDR3 is 15 residues. In germline, CDR1 is LGHNT, CDR2 FRNRAP. V was pared by 2 bases and J by 0 bases, with 10 bases between. Here the CDR3 reads CASGLQLGMNTEAFF. CDR3 coding DNA: TGTGCTAGTGGTTTGCAGCTAGGGATGAACACTGAAGCTTTCTTT.

The V gene is TRBV14, the J gene TRBJ2-3; TRBD1 is a possible D gene (6 bases). CDR1 and CDR2 (germline): SGHDN, FVKESK. V dropped 5 bases and J dropped 2 bases, with 8 bases sitting between them. CDR3 size: 13 residues. As DNA, the CDR3 is TGTGCCAGCAGCGTGGGGGCCACAGATACGCAGTATTTT. Protein product: CASSVGATDTQYF.

The chain carries TRBV4-3 and TRBJ2-3; D gene uncertain. Germline values: CDR1 LGHNA, CDR2 YSLEER. Between the trimmed V and J ends, which lost 0 bases and 0 bases, there was a span of 10 bases. The CDR3 consists of 16 residues. DNA of the CDR3: TGCGCCAGCAGCCAAGATCTTTTTACTAGCACAGATACGCAGTATTTT. Protein sequence: CASSQDLFTSTDTQYF.

The chain links TRBV4-1 to TRBJ1-4; D is uncertain. V dropped 0 bases and J dropped 11 bases, with 7 bases sitting between them. The length of the CDR3 is 12 residues. The germline gives CDR1 MGHRA, CDR2 YSYEKL. The chain's CDR3 is CASSQDTVKLFF. The DNA of the CDR3 is TGCGCCAGCAGCCAAGATACAGTTAAACTGTTTTTT.

CDR3 residues: CASRFRRGPLYEQYF. CDR3 sequence (DNA): TGTGCAAGTCGCTTTAGAAGGGGCCCCCTCTACGAGCAGTACTTC. J is TRBJ2-7 and V is TRBV12-2; TRBD1 reflects the table's D call only, with no check against the DNA. TRBV12-2 is a recognized pseudogene. This CDR3 spans 15 amino acids.

There are a few counts of this clone. The chain has TRBV28 and TRBJ2-1; D might be TRBD2 (5 bases). This CDR3 comprises 15 residues. Trimming left V 3 bases short and J 1 base short, with 10 bases between. Per germline, CDR1 MDHEN and CDR2 SYDVKM. DNA for the CDR3: TGTGCCAGCAGTTTCGAGGGAAGGTCCTACAATGAGCAGTTCTTC. Residues: CASSFEGRSYNEQFF.